This T cell receptor (beta chain) came from a study of blood T cell repertoires in COVID-19. On the study more broadly: PBMCs, B-cell-depleted T cells, or T cells were the source of the cDNA or gDNA that made up the material.

Per the germline V gene, CDR1 is LGHNA and CDR2 is YNFKEQ. V was trimmed by 0 bases and J by 11 bases, leaving 20 bases between them. The CDR3 sequence is 16 residues long. In the authors' methods: Quantification of nucleated cells was approximated via reference gene primer amplification. This table comes from immunoSEQ multiplex PCR, and its TCRdb copy is limited to in-frame clones, with some not included. From that table come the V and J calls and clone size; the DNA was used to work out D and trimming. The data contain under 350,000 clones, 80% to 90% of them singletons. The origin of this receptor is a woman in her forties or fifties who had recovered from COVID-19. This chain connects TRBV4-2 to TRBJ1-5, with a weak D call TRBD1 (5 bases). Specimen: peripheral blood. This chain's CDR3 is CASSQDYFSQGRAQHF. DNA of the CDR3: TGTGCCAGCAGCCAAGATTATTTTTCTCAAGGCAGGGCCCAGCATTTT.